This T cell receptor (beta chain) was observed in a study of T cells in localized non-small cell lung cancer. This clone was counted a single time. This CDR3 is built from 15 residues. Germline V CDR1 and CDR2: MRHNA, SNTAGT. V shed 0 bases, J shed 3 bases, and the junction held 3 bases outside the gene matches. Generated by immunoSEQ multiplex PCR, the TCRdb table keeps only in-frame clones and is missing some. The sample carries under 45,000 clones, 75% to 85% recorded once. The chain is built from TRBV6-4 and TRBJ2-5; TRBD1 aligns across 8 bases. The TCR sequence derives from a man aged 35 to 70 with stage II lung adenocarcinoma. The sequencing here drew on PBMCs, taken before any cancer treatment. The CDR3 sequence: CASSDSKDREETQYF. In nucleotides, the CDR3 is TGTGCCAGCAGTGACTCGAAGGACAGGGAAGAGACCCAGTACTTC.